These 20 T cell receptor beta chains came from one sample sequenced in a study of Ad26.COV2.S vaccination and SARS-CoV-2 variants. Treatment given: roughly 19 received Ad26.COV2.S at low or high dose, single or two shots; 5 received placebo; per-sample allocation not given. Sampling was done on day 63 after the first vaccine or placebo injection. Clones were read by immunoSEQ multiplex PCR, and TCRdb kept only the in-frame ones, dropping some. The sample lists some 340,000 clones, about 86% seen once, with more than 1.5% in the top ten. Source: peripheral blood, taken in a trial of Ad26.COV2.S vaccine versus placebo. All receptors come from a person between 18 and 65 years old who received the Ad26.COV2.S COVID-19 vaccine or a placebo.

The chain carries TRBV11-3 and TRBJ2-1, with D unresolved. CDR3 length: 13 amino acids. The V gene's germline CDR1 is SGHNT and CDR2 YENEEA. Trimming removed 8 bases from V and 4 bases from J, with 12 bases in between. CDR3 coding DNA: TGTGCCAGCTCGATGGCCTATTACAATGAGCAGTTCTTC. Translating gives CASSMAYYNEQFF.

The chain has TRBV5-6 and TRBJ1-5; a weak D match, TRBD1 (6 bases). CDR1 is SGHDT, CDR2 YYEEEE, per germline. The CDR3 runs to 16 residues. V gave up 2 bases and J gave up 4 bases, with 16 bases separating them. As DNA, the CDR3 is TGTGCCAGCAGCTTCCAGGGGACAAAGGGAAATCAGCCCCAGCATTTT. Its protein is CASSFQGTKGNQPQHF.

This sequence joins TRBV18 and TRBJ2-7; 7 nucleotides agree with TRBD1. V shed 3 bases, J shed 5 bases, and the junction held 7 bases outside the gene matches. CDR1 is KGHSH and CDR2 is LQKENI in the germline V gene. There are 14 residues in the CDR3. The CDR3, as DNA: TGTGCCAGCTCACCCGGGACAGTCAGGGACGAGCAGTACTTC. It translates to CASSPGTVRDEQYF.

The J gene is TRBJ1-1, the V gene TRBV14; 9 bases match TRBD1. CDR3 length equals 19 residues. J lost 6 bases, V lost 0 bases, and 17 bases had no gene match. Germline V gene sequence: CDR1 SGHDN, CDR2 FVKESK. The CDR3 region is CASSQDGHRGRVLEAEAFF. The CDR3 coding sequence is TGTGCCAGCAGCCAAGATGGTCACAGGGGGCGAGTCCTAGAGGCTGAAGCTTTCTTT.

The chain carries TRBV19 and TRBJ1-5; D call uncertain. The CDR3 extends over 18 amino acids. The germline V gene encodes CDR1 LNHDA and CDR2 SQIVND (reference sequence). V lost 7 bases, J lost 0 bases, and 22 bases lay in between. In DNA, the CDR3 is TGTGCCAGTACCTTGGGAGGCCTGGCGGGGTATAGCAATCAGCCCCAGCATTTT. It specifies CASTLGGLAGYSNQPQHF.

The CDR3 here is CASKRTSFNEQFF. The CDR3 coding sequence is TGTGCCAGCAAAAGGACTAGCTTTAATGAGCAGTTCTTC. V usage is TRBV6-6 and J usage is TRBJ2-1; 8 bases are shared with TRBD2. CDR1 is MNHNY and CDR2 is SVGAGI in the germline V gene (reference sequence). The CDR3 is 13 amino acids. V shed 7 bases and J 7 bases; nucleotides not matched to a gene: 6.

The CDR3: CAWSPGIYAGNEQFF. The CDR3 DNA follows: TGTGCCTGGAGTCCAGGGATCTATGCTGGAAATGAGCAGTTCTTC. The V gene is TRBV30, the J gene TRBJ2-1; TRBD1 is a possible D gene (5 bases). The germline V and J ends were trimmed by 2 bases and 7 bases, with 18 bases remaining between them. The CDR3 sequence is 15 residues long. Germline lookup yields CDR1 GTSNPN and CDR2 SVGIG (reference sequence).

The sample holds one count of this clone. The genes are TRBV6-6 and TRBJ1-4; tentative D call: TRBD1 (6 bases). Per the germline V gene, CDR1 is MNHNY and CDR2 is SVGAGI (reference sequence). V was shortened by 6 bases and J by 0 bases, with 14 bases between the two germline ends. This CDR3 region has 16 residues. The CDR3 spells CASSDGQTATNEKLFF. Written as DNA, the CDR3 is TGTGCCAGCAGCGATGGACAGACTGCAACTAATGAAAAACTGTTTTTT.

The chain combines TRBV7-9 with TRBJ2-5, with 9 bases aligning to TRBD1. V dropped 5 bases and J dropped 1; count of bases not matched to a gene: 14. The CDR3 has 18 amino acids. Germline CDR1 is SEHNR and CDR2 is FQNEAQ (reference sequence). The CDR3 coding sequence is TGTGCCAGCAGCCTTGAACCGGGACAGGGTCAATCCCAAGAGACCCAGTACTTC. It is translated as CASSLEPGQGQSQETQYF.

V usage is TRBV5-6 and J usage is TRBJ1-1, with a possible D match to TRBD1 (5 bases). The germline V gene has CDR1 SGHDT and CDR2 YYEEEE. Trimming stripped 2 bases from V and 6 bases from J, with 11 bases between. The CDR3 totals 13 residues. Here the CDR3 reads CASSFREGAEAFF. The CDR3 nucleotides are TGTGCCAGCAGCTTCCGAGAAGGGGCTGAAGCTTTCTTT.

The genes are TRBV18 and TRBJ1-4; 7 bases line up with TRBD1. CDR3 size: 16 residues. Looked up from germline, CDR1 is KGHSH and CDR2 is LQKENI. J lost 8 bases, V lost 6 bases, and 15 bases had no gene match. The CDR3: CASSPERQGVVEKLFF. The CDR3, as DNA: TGTGCCAGCTCCCCAGAGCGACAGGGTGTAGTCGAAAAACTGTTTTTT. The full variable domain, completed using reference TRBV18 and TRBJ1-4, is NAGVMQNPRHLVRRRGQEARLRCSPMKGHSHVYWYRQLPEEGLKFMVYLQKENIIDESGMPKERFSAEFPKEGPSILRIQQVVRGDSAAYFCASSPERQGVVEKLFFGSGTQLSVL.

The V gene is TRBV6-5, the J gene TRBJ1-5; D is perhaps TRBD1 (6 bases). Trimming shortened V by 4 bases and J by 7 bases, and 20 bases separated the two germline ends. The CDR3 extends over 16 amino acids. Germline values: CDR1 MNHEY, CDR2 SVGAGI. CDR3 region: CASSSTEGGGWQPQHF. CDR3 DNA sequence: TGTGCCAGCAGTTCCACCGAGGGGGGCGGGTGGCAGCCCCAGCATTTT.

This clone has just one count. V and J are TRBV5-6 and TRBJ1-2, with D perhaps TRBD1 (5 bases). The CDR3 covers 18 residues. Germline V CDR1 and CDR2: SGHDT, YYEEEE. Trimming took 0 bases from V and 0 from J, leaving 18 bases between them. The chain's CDR3 is CASSLAGRGGTANYGYTF. The CDR3 coding sequence is TGTGCCAGCAGCTTGGCCGGAAGGGGAGGCACTGCTAACTATGGCTACACCTTC.

V gene TRBV6-1 combines with J gene TRBJ2-1, with no clear D. Trimming stripped 2 bases from V and 5 bases from J, with 4 bases between. CDR1 and CDR2 from the germline V gene are MNHNS and SASEGT. The CDR3 spans 12 residues. In DNA, the CDR3 is TGTGCCAGCAGTGAACGAGACAATGAGCAGTTCTTC. As protein: CASSERDNEQFF.

The chain carries TRBV18 and TRBJ1-1; tentatively, D is TRBD1 (6 bases). This CDR3 has 16 amino acids. Germline lookup yields CDR1 KGHSH and CDR2 LQKENI. The germline V and J ends were trimmed by 3 bases and 0 bases, with 14 bases remaining between them. CDR3: CASSPGGILMNTEAFF. The CDR3 DNA is TGTGCCAGCTCACCGGGGGGCATCCTCATGAACACTGAAGCTTTCTTT.

The chain is built from TRBV2 and TRBJ1-2; tentative D call: TRBD1 (6 bases). The CDR3 is 14 residues long. Germline V CDR1 and CDR2: SNHLY, FYNNEI. V was clipped by 5 bases and J by 0 bases, with 10 bases between them. This chain's CDR3 is CASSNDRSNYGYTF. The CDR3 nucleotides are TGTGCCAGCAGTAACGACAGGTCTAACTATGGCTACACCTTC.

This clone was observed a single time. The V call is TRBV7-6, the J call TRBJ1-1, with a weak D call TRBD1 (5 bases). Germline-derived CDR1 and CDR2 are SGHVS and FNYEAQ. Trimming removed 3 bases at V and 8 bases at J, with 13 bases between. There are 13 residues in the CDR3. CDR3 DNA: TGTGCCAGCAGCTTGAGACAGCACAGGGAAGCTTTCTTT. This codes for CASSLRQHREAFF.

This sequence joins TRBV21-1 and TRBJ2-1; the table's TRBD2 call for D was not verified on the DNA. TRBV21-1 is a documented pseudogene. The CDR3 runs 16 residues. CDR3 residues: CASQQSWRGPYNEQFF. The DNA of the CDR3 is TGTGCCAGCCAACAAAGTTGGAGGGGCCCGTACAATGAGCAGTTCTTC.

This chain connects TRBV7-8 to TRBJ2-2; D assignment may be TRBD1 or TRBD2 (5 bases each). Trimming took 2 bases from V and 5 from J, leaving 15 bases between them. CDR1 and CDR2 from the germline V gene are SGHVS and FQNEAQ. This CDR3 spans 16 amino acids. The CDR3 bases are TGTGCCAGCAGCTTACGAGGCCAGGGAGAAACCGGGGAGCTGTTTTTT. It translates to CASSLRGQGETGELFF.

This chain links TRBV18 with TRBJ1-2; the D gene is possibly TRBD1 (5 bases). V shed 3 bases and J shed 11 bases, with 22 bases lying between them. This CDR3 contains 15 residues. The germline CDR1 and CDR2 sequences are KGHSH and LQKENI. The DNA for the CDR3 is TGTGCCAGCTCACCCCTTGGGGGAGAAGAGGCTAAATACACCTTC. Translating it yields CASSPLGGEEAKYTF.